A selection of T cell receptor beta chains follows, all from one sample in a study of blood T cells in healthy people across ages. TCRdb reprocessed the 5' RACE reads via MiXCR and lists one record per CDR3 protein. Of about 940,000 distinct CDR3 sequences in the sample, about 48% are singletons; the top ten hold 13%. The specimen was blood. The receptors derive from a man aged 25 to 45 in good health. Each CDR3 is given without its conserved first and last residue.

V: TRBV7-9
CDR3: ASSLGIDGGHEKLF

V: TRBV29-1
CDR3: SVPLRRVDEQF

V: TRBV7-2
CDR3: ASSLSPGDEQF

V: TRBV9
CDR3: ASSAATNYGYT

V: TRBV27
CDR3: ASSLPGLAGPDTQY

V: TRBV6-2/TRBV6-3
CDR3: ASRPPPSGAGTDTQY

V: TRBV20-1
CDR3: SAGGGQGMNTEAF

V: TRBV7-9
CDR3: ASSLAGSKETQY

V: TRBV10-3
CDR3: AISDGRYYEQY

V: TRBV6-1
CDR3: ASRDTPYGYT

V: TRBV12-3/TRBV12-4
CDR3: ASSGLAQETQY

V: TRBV20-1
CDR3: SARKAGLTGELF

V: TRBV9
CDR3: ASSVEDGRPYGYT

V: TRBV6-5
CDR3: ASSYLFDRGARYNEQF

V: TRBV12-3/TRBV12-4
CDR3: ASSRDSTGYGYT

V: TRBV4-2
CDR3: ASSSLYGYT

V: TRBV7-9
CDR3: ASRTIEGDYEQY

V: TRBV13
CDR3: ASSLEQGPEQY

V: TRBV7-9
CDR3: ASSSQSGTTGGTQY

V: TRBV6-5
CDR3: ASSYSNGGTYEQY

V: TRBV25-1
CDR3: ASSESGTPKSKSTDTQY

V: TRBV12-3/TRBV12-4
CDR3: ASSFAGDYNEQF

V: TRBV9
CDR3: ASSVDRVHGYT

V: TRBV4-2
CDR3: ASSRVVGQGYEQY

V: TRBV25-1
CDR3: ASSEFSDWNEQF

V: TRBV7-3
CDR3: ASSPREGYEQF

V: TRBV12-3/TRBV12-4
CDR3: ASSLRLRADTQY

V: TRBV27
CDR3: ASSFEGWGEAF

V: TRBV3-1
CDR3: ASSPGTLEKLF

V: TRBV9
CDR3: ASSVDAGQPPYNEQF

V: TRBV9
CDR3: ASSVTPAVQETQY

V: TRBV9
CDR3: ASSVSRGHEQY

V: TRBV27
CDR3: ASATGGYGYT

V: TRBV5-1
CDR3: ASSLEGEQF

V: TRBV5-1
CDR3: ASSERTGGTEQF

V: TRBV6-6
CDR3: ASRTLTGLSQPQH

V: TRBV12-3/TRBV12-4
CDR3: ASSFQANYGYT

V: TRBV10-3
CDR3: AISESASTSTDTQY

V: TRBV6-2/TRBV6-3
CDR3: VSSYAAGSRTQY

V: TRBV12-3/TRBV12-4
CDR3: ASSGASLVTDTQY

V: TRBV6-1
CDR3: ASSAVRLFSYEQY

V: TRBV30
CDR3: AWSVGSGGEAETQY

V: TRBV12-3/TRBV12-4
CDR3: ASSRTKGGTGQSSQPQH

V: TRBV4-2
CDR3: ASSQNTNQETQY

V: TRBV29-1
CDR3: SVLRFRDTDYEQY

V: TRBV9
CDR3: ASSVEVDSSYEQY

V: TRBV6-1
CDR3: ASTDSPSGANVLT

V: TRBV9
CDR3: ASSVEQGLSYNEQF